The clone carrying this T cell receptor beta chain has a single count. The source of the sample is a study of technical replicates of blood from a handful of donors. Clones were sequenced by immunoSEQ multiplex PCR, and TCRdb holds only the in-frame ones, with some missing. The sample has 9,500 to 15,000 clones, over 85% seen once. In germline, CDR1 is SGHRS, CDR2 YFSETQ. CDR3 length equals 15 residues. The junction had 5 bases not matched to a gene; V was cut back by 4 bases and J by 3 bases. This chain links TRBV5-1 with TRBJ1-4, with 8 positions matching TRBD1. The specimen was PBMCs. This receptor was identified in a human donor in good health. CDR3 DNA: TGCGCCAGCAGCCCGGACAGGGTGTCTAATGAAAAACTGTTTTTT. This translates into CASSPDRVSNEKLFF.